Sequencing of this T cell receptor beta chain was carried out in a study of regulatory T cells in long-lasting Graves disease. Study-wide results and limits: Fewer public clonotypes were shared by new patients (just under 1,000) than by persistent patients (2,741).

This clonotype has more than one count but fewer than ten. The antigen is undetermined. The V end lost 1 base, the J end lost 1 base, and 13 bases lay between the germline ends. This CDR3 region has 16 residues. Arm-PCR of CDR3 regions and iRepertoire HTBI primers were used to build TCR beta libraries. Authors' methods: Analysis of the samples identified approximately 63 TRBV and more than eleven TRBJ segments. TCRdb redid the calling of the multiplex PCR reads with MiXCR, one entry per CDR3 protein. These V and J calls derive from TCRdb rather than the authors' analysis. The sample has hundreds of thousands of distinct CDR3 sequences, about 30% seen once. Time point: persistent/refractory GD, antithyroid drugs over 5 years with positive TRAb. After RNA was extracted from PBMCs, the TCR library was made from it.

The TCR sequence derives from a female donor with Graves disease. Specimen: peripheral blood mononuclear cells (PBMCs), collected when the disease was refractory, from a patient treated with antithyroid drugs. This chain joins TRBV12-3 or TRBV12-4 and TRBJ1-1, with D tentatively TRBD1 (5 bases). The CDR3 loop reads CASSLDMGTGNTEAFF. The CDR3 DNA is TGTGCCAGCAGTTTAGATATGGGGACTGGGAACACTGAAGCTTTCTTT.